The 32 T cell receptor beta chains below come from one sample, sequenced in a study of blood T cell repertoires in COVID-19. Here immunoSEQ multiplex PCR was the method, and the copy in TCRdb shows in-frame clones only, minus some. The table includes about 170,000 clones, around nine tenths detected once. Sequenced sample: PBMCs or T cells enriched from blood (not recorded which). The receptors here all came from a woman younger than 35 who had recovered from COVID-19.

This clone was detected once. V is TRBV14 and J is TRBJ2-1, with D hard to call. Germline values: CDR1 SGHDN, CDR2 FVKESK. The V end lost 4 bases, the J end lost 0 bases, and 10 bases lay between the germline ends. The CDR3 has 15 residues. Here the CDR3 reads CASSPRISSYNEQFF. Here the CDR3 DNA reads TGTGCCAGCAGCCCGCGGATTAGCTCCTACAATGAGCAGTTCTTC.

This rearrangement joins TRBV6-6 to TRBJ1-5; D may be TRBD1 (5 bases). Germline CDR1 is MNHNY and CDR2 is SVGAGI (reference sequence). Trimming took off 5 bases at V and 6 bases at J, with 23 bases between the two ends. The CDR3 runs 17 residues. The CDR3 DNA reads as TGTGCCAGCAGTCATACCGCGGGGCTCACCCAAGGTCAGCCCCAGCATTTT. Amino acids: CASSHTAGLTQGQPQHF.

The chain uses TRBV4-2 and TRBJ2-4; 10 positions match TRBD2. The CDR3 has 19 amino acids. V lost 3 bases, J lost 6 bases, and 17 bases stayed unmatched. Germline loops: CDR1 LGHNA, CDR2 YNFKEQ. The CDR3 reads CASSHGASGRKYDGNIQYF. In DNA form, the CDR3 reads TGTGCCAGCAGCCATGGGGCTAGCGGGAGAAAATATGATGGAAACATTCAGTACTTC.

The chain links TRBV10-3 to TRBJ2-3, with a weak D call TRBD1 (5 bases). The V and J ends lost 10 bases and 5 bases respectively, with 13 bases between them. Germline V gene lookup returns CDR1 ENHRY and CDR2 SYGVKD. The CDR3 runs 12 residues. CDR3 sequence reads: CANSTQGDTQYF. CDR3 coding DNA: TGTGCCAACTCAACCCAGGGAGATACGCAGTATTTT.

The chain recombines TRBV30 with TRBJ1-6; 7 nucleotides agree with TRBD1. V shed 3 bases, J shed 1 base, and the junction held 15 bases outside the gene matches. Germline V CDR1 and CDR2: GTSNPN, SVGIG (reference sequence). The CDR3 runs 19 residues. CDR3 sequence reads: CAWRDWDSGSLSYNSPLHF. The CDR3 DNA reads as TGTGCCTGGAGGGATTGGGACAGCGGATCTTTATCCTATAATTCACCCCTCCACTTT.

The gene calls are TRBV2 and TRBJ1-4, with TRBD1 matching over 7 bases. The V segment lost 7 bases and the J segment 0 bases; nucleotides outside the gene matches: 5. Germline assignment: CDR1 SNHLY and CDR2 FYNNEI. The CDR3 is 15 residues long. The CDR3 DNA reads as TGTGCCAGCATCCTGGACAGGACAACTAATGAAAAACTGTTTTTT. Its translation is CASILDRTTNEKLFF.

The chain combines TRBV30 with TRBJ2-7; possibly TRBD2 for D (6 bases). The CDR3 has 16 amino acids. V dropped 2 bases and J dropped 3 bases, with 20 bases sitting between them. In germline, CDR1 is GTSNPN, CDR2 SVGIG (reference sequence). The CDR3 DNA reads TGTGCCTGGAGTAGGGCTCAGCGGGCTGTAAACTACGAGCAGTACTTC. This codes for CAWSRAQRAVNYEQYF.

V usage is TRBV11-3 and J usage is TRBJ2-1, with 9 nucleotides matching TRBD2. Germline V lookup: CDR1 SGHNT, CDR2 YENEEA. V dropped 5 bases and J dropped 9; count of bases not matched to a gene: 8. The CDR3 consists of 14 residues. DNA of the CDR3: TGTGCCAGCAGCCTATCCGGGACTAGCAGTGAGCAGTTCTTC. It is translated as CASSLSGTSSEQFF.

A single count supports this clone. The J gene is TRBJ2-1, the V gene TRBV5-4; 8 nucleotides agree with TRBD2. The CDR3 totals 15 residues. In germline, CDR1 is SGHNT, CDR2 YYREEE (reference sequence). V dropped 5 bases and J dropped 7; count of bases not matched to a gene: 11. CDR3 loop: CASSPGRASMNEQFF. CDR3 in DNA: TGTGCCAGCAGTCCCGGGAGGGCCTCGATGAATGAGCAGTTCTTC.

The chain recombines TRBV11-1 with TRBJ2-7, with D possibly being TRBD2 (6 bases). Germline lookup yields CDR1 SGHAT and CDR2 FQDESV (reference sequence). The V and J ends lost 0 bases and 4 bases respectively, with 10 bases between them. This CDR3 contains 14 residues. This CDR3 is CASSLAGSVYEQYF. DNA of the CDR3: TGTGCCAGCAGCTTAGCCGGGAGTGTATACGAGCAGTACTTC.

V usage is TRBV7-2 and J usage is TRBJ1-6; TRBD1 might be the D (6 bases). Germline-derived CDR1 and CDR2 are SGHTA and FQGNSA. The V gene lost 2 bases and the J gene lost 9 bases, with 23 bases spanning the gap. CDR3 length: 18 residues. DNA of the CDR3: TGTGCCAGCAGCTTACCGCCCCAGGGGCAGTGGTATTCTTCACCCCTCCACTTT. Protein product: CASSLPPQGQWYSSPLHF.

J is TRBJ1-4 and V is TRBV5-6; D might be TRBD1 (6 bases). This CDR3 is built from 15 residues. CDR1 is SGHDT, CDR2 YYEEEE, per germline. V was clipped by 4 bases and J by 8 bases, with 18 bases between them. CDR3: CASSSRDIFGEKLFF. The CDR3 DNA reads TGTGCCAGCAGCAGCCGGGACATCTTTGGGGAAAAACTGTTTTTT.

This clone has just a few counts. The chain couples TRBV3-1 (or the pseudogene TRBV3-2) to TRBJ1-6; 7 bases are shared with TRBD1. V gave up 3 bases and J gave up 7 bases; unmatched junction bases: 15. The CDR3 totals 18 residues. Germline-derived CDR1 and CDR2 are LGHDT and YNNKEL (reference sequence). CDR3 region: CASSQLDVTGKGNSPLHF. The DNA for the CDR3 is TGTGCCAGCAGCCAGTTGGACGTGACAGGGAAGGGCAATTCACCCCTCCACTTT.

Written as DNA, the CDR3 is TGCGCCAGCAGCCGCAAACTCGGACAGGGTTCCACTGAAGCTTTCTTT. Amino acid sequence: CASSRKLGQGSTEAFF. J is TRBJ1-1 and V is TRBV5-1; 8 positions agree with TRBD1. Trimming at V came to 4 bases and at J to 4 bases, leaving 12 bases not matched to a gene. Per germline, CDR1 SGHRS and CDR2 YFSETQ. This CDR3 has 16 residues.

This clone was detected only a few times. The rearrangement links TRBV5-1 to TRBJ1-4, with D tentatively TRBD1 (5 bases). Germline values: CDR1 SGHRS, CDR2 YFSETQ. The CDR3 extends over 13 amino acids. Trimming removed 7 bases at V and 8 bases at J, with 15 bases between. In DNA, the CDR3 is TGCGCCAGCGGGGTCAGGGAAGGCGAAAAACTGTTTTTT. Amino acids: CASGVREGEKLFF.

The table lists this clone with a few counts. The V gene is TRBV5-4, the J gene TRBJ1-5; D is perhaps TRBD1 (6 bases). With 2 bases removed from V and 0 bases from J, the gap between germline ends came to 6 bases. The CDR3 covers 14 residues. CDR1 SGHNT and CDR2 YYREEE come from the germline V gene (reference sequence). The CDR3 DNA reads TGTGCCAGCAGCTTCAGGGGTAGCAATCAGCCCCAGCATTTT. Protein: CASSFRGSNQPQHF.

CDR3 DNA sequence: TGTGCCAGCAGCTTAAACGCGGGAACAGATACGCAGTATTTT. It yields the protein CASSLNAGTDTQYF. This chain connects TRBV11-3 to TRBJ2-3, with D perhaps matching TRBD2 (6 bases). CDR1 and CDR2 from the germline V gene are SGHNT and YENEEA. The V and J ends lost 2 bases and 3 bases respectively, with 9 bases between them. This CDR3 comprises 14 residues.

This chain links TRBV19 with TRBJ1-6, with TRBD1 as a possible D gene (5 bases). CDR1 is LNHDA, CDR2 SQIVND, per germline (reference sequence). V dropped 7 bases and J dropped 7 bases, with 8 bases sitting between them. The CDR3 is 12 residues long. The CDR3 DNA sequence: TGTGCCAGTACAGGGAGGAATTCACCCCTCCACTTT. It translates to CASTGRNSPLHF.

The count of this clone is one. The rearrangement links TRBV6-9 to TRBJ1-1; D is unclear. V lost 4 bases, J lost 5 bases, and 11 bases lay in between. The CDR3 has 13 residues. Germline V CDR1 and CDR2: MNHGY, SVAAGI. The CDR3 coding sequence is TGTGCCAGCAGTTCGAGAGGGCTGACTGAAGCTTTCTTT. Its protein product is CASSSRGLTEAFF.

V gene TRBV24-1 combines with J gene TRBJ1-2; TRBD1 matches 7 bases. This CDR3 contains 13 residues. The V gene's germline CDR1 is KGHDR and CDR2 SFDVKD. With 4 bases clipped from V and 4 bases from J, the junction kept 2 bases outside the gene matches. Here the CDR3 reads CATSETGSYGYTF. The CDR3 DNA reads as TGTGCCACCAGTGAGACAGGGTCCTATGGCTACACCTTC.

CDR3 protein: CASSPTGLSYEQYF. CDR3 coding DNA: TGCGCCAGCAGCCCGACAGGCCTGTCCTACGAGCAGTACTTC. V is TRBV4-1 and J is TRBJ2-7, with D maybe TRBD1 (6 bases). Germline values: CDR1 MGHRA, CDR2 YSYEKL. The CDR3 contains 14 residues. The ends were cut back, 4 bases at V and 1 base at J, with 11 bases in the middle.

V is TRBV5-1 and J is TRBJ2-5; 7 positions match TRBD1. V dropped 2 bases and J dropped 1; count of bases not matched to a gene: 2. Germline CDR1 and CDR2: SGHRS and YFSETQ. The CDR3 runs 14 residues. CDR3 in DNA: TGCGCCAGCAGCTTAAACAGGGGCCAAGAGACCCAGTACTTC. Translated, it gives CASSLNRGQETQYF.

This sequence joins TRBV12-3 or TRBV12-4 and TRBJ2-7; D may be TRBD1 (5 bases). The CDR3 has 13 residues. Trimming shortened V by 4 bases and J by 2 bases, and 9 bases separated the two germline ends. The CDR3 loop reads CASSWAGTYEQYF. The CDR3 coding sequence is TGTGCCAGCAGTTGGGCAGGGACCTACGAGCAGTACTTC.

This rearrangement joins TRBV30 to TRBJ1-1; D unresolved. This CDR3 has 10 residues. Trimming took 7 bases from V and 10 from J, leaving 13 bases between them. In germline, CDR1 is GTSNPN, CDR2 SVGIG (reference sequence). CDR3 protein: CASGFRVAFF. CDR3 in DNA: TGTGCCTCCGGCTTTCGGGTAGCTTTCTTT.

V usage is TRBV7-3 and J usage is TRBJ2-3; 7 positions agree with TRBD2. With 5 bases clipped from V and 9 bases from J, the junction kept 5 bases outside the gene matches. There are 12 residues in the CDR3. Germline loops: CDR1 SGHTA, CDR2 FQGTGA. CDR3 sequence reads: CASSPSGGTQYF. The CDR3 DNA reads TGTGCCAGCAGCCCCTCGGGAGGAACGCAGTATTTT.

This chain uses TRBV19 with TRBJ1-1; D not resolved. V shed 7 bases and J shed 8 bases, with 11 bases lying between them. Germline V gene lookup returns CDR1 LNHDA and CDR2 SQIVND (reference sequence). This CDR3 spans 11 amino acids. The CDR3: CASKTAAEAFF. In DNA, the CDR3 is TGTGCCAGTAAGACGGCGGCAGAAGCTTTCTTT.

CDR3 DNA sequence: TGTGCCATCAGTGAGTCATTAGCGGGAGCAACCGGGGAGCTGTTTTTT. It encodes CAISESLAGATGELFF. The J gene is TRBJ2-2, the V gene TRBV10-3; 9 bases are a match to TRBD2. Per germline, CDR1 ENHRY and CDR2 SYGVKD. The V gene end was trimmed by 0 bases and the J gene end by 5 bases; junction bases not matched to a gene: 4. The CDR3 covers 16 residues.

The chain carries TRBV10-3 and TRBJ1-2, with a tentative D call TRBD1 (5 bases). V shed 4 bases and J shed 4 bases, with 10 bases lying between them. CDR1 and CDR2 from the germline V gene are ENHRY and SYGVKD. CDR3 size: 13 residues. This chain's CDR3 is CAISAEGRYGYTF. CDR3 in DNA: TGTGCCATCAGTGCGGAGGGACGCTATGGCTACACCTTC.

The V call is TRBV7-9, the J call TRBJ2-1; 11 bases are a match to TRBD2. This CDR3 is 15 amino acids long. Germline assignment: CDR1 SEHNR and CDR2 FQNEAQ (reference sequence). Trimming at V came to 3 bases and at J to 9 bases, leaving 7 bases not matched to a gene. CDR3 protein: CASSLGLAAIGEQFF. The DNA for the CDR3 is TGTGCCAGCAGCTTGGGACTAGCGGCGATTGGTGAGCAGTTCTTC.

The V and J genes are TRBV5-6 and TRBJ1-3; tentatively, D is TRBD1 (6 bases). V was clipped by 0 bases and J by 4 bases, with 17 bases between them. CDR1 is SGHDT, CDR2 YYEEEE, per germline. The CDR3 consists of 17 residues. CDR3 sequence reads: CASSLVITGTSGNTIYF. The DNA for the CDR3 is TGTGCCAGCAGCTTGGTGATTACTGGGACATCGGGAAACACCATATATTTT.

This clone was detected only once. V usage is TRBV12-3 or TRBV12-4 and J usage is TRBJ1-2; 7 positions match TRBD1. V gave up 5 bases and J gave up 4 bases; unmatched junction bases: 1. The length of the CDR3 is 12 residues. The CDR3 DNA is TGTGCCAGCAGTAGGGACAGCTATGGCTACACCTTC. Protein: CASSRDSYGYTF.

In this sample, this clone turned up a few times. This chain links TRBV7-9 with TRBJ2-7, with D tentatively TRBD2 (6 bases). Trimming shortened V by 5 bases and J by 4 bases, and 21 bases separated the two germline ends. Germline assignment: CDR1 SEHNR and CDR2 FQNEAQ (reference sequence). The CDR3 is 16 residues long. CDR3 nucleotides: TGTGCCAGCAGCCAGAGGGTTTCGGGGACTGGATACGAGCAGTACTTC. Amino acids: CASSQRVSGTGYEQYF.